A selection of T cell receptor beta chains follows, all from one sample in a study of radiation and T cells in renal cell carcinoma. The data were produced by immunoSEQ multiplex PCR, yet TCRdb's version contains in-frame clones alone and is incomplete. The profile shows approximately 10,000 clones, 63% of them singletons. The sample here was tumor tissue, taken from a patient whose treatment included radiotherapy and nephrectomy. These receptors came from a woman in her forties or fifties with renal cell carcinoma. CDR3s include the opening cysteine and the closing phenylalanine or tryptophan. A D gene is named only where the DNA matches it firmly. For some rows the clone size is stated as once, few or many, or as a class when expanded; others skip it.

D gene	V gene	J gene	CDR3 length	clone size	CDR3 DNA	CDR3 protein
TRBD1	TRBV27	TRBJ2-7	15	-	TGTGCCAGCAGCAGGGGACAGGGGCCTCTTTGGGAGCAGTACTTC	CASSRGQGPLWEQYF
-	TRBV7-9	TRBJ2-3	16	-	TGTGCCAGCAGCAAAGTCAGGGGGGGGATAGGAGATACGCAGTATTTT	CASSKVRGGIGDTQYF
TRBD2	TRBV4-3	TRBJ2-1	15	-	TGCGCCAGCGGTCGGGGCGGGGGCTCCTACAATGAGCAGTTCTTC	CASGRGGGSYNEQFF
-	TRBV7-1	TRBJ1-2	15	-	TGTGCCAGCAGCCCGGTTCCCTGGTTCTTAGGTGGCTACACCTTC	CASSPVPWFLGGYTF
-	TRBV5-4	TRBJ1-2	17	-	TGTGCCAGCAGCTTTCAACAGGGTACATCCCCCTCTTGGGGCTACACCTTC	CASSFQQGTSPSWGYTF
-	TRBV11-3	TRBJ2-5	15	-	TGTGCCAGCAGCTTAGGGAGGACAGCTCAAGAGACCCAGTACTTC	CASSLGRTAQETQYF
-	TRBV28	TRBJ1-1	12	-	TGTGCCAGCAGTGCCCAGGGATCGGGAGCTTTCTTT	CASSAQGSGAFF
TRBD2	TRBV7-3	TRBJ2-7	16	-	TGTGCCAGCAGCCCGTGGACTAGCGGGAGGGCCTACGAGCAGTACTTC	CASSPWTSGRAYEQYF
-	TRBV4-3	TRBJ2-1	17	few	TGCGCCAGCAGCCAAAGGGTCCGGGTCTTCGAACCGGGTGAGCAGTTCTTC	CASSQRVRVFEPGEQFF
-	TRBV15	TRBJ2-2	14	-	TGTGCCACCAGCAGAGAGGTGGCAGCCGGGGAGCTGTTTTTT	CATSREVAAGELFF
-	TRBV18	TRBJ2-5	18	-	TGTGCCAGCTCACCAACATCGTTATTAGGACTAACCCAAGAGACCCAGTACTTC	CASSPTSLLGLTQETQYF
TRBD1	TRBV7-2	TRBJ2-7	16	-	TGTGCCAGCAGCACCTCAAAGGGGGCGTCGTGGTACGAGCAGTACTTC	CASSTSKGASWYEQYF
TRBD1	TRBV7-8	TRBJ1-1	15	once	TGTGCCAGCAGCGCCCGACAGGGGGCGAGGACTGAAGCTTTCTTT	CASSARQGARTEAFF
-	TRBV18	TRBJ1-2	13	-	TGTGCCAGCTCACCGGGGCAGAACTATGGCTACACCTTC	CASSPGQNYGYTF
-	TRBV6-5	TRBJ1-2	15	-	TGTGCCAGCACCCCGGGAGCAGGGCGAGAGTATGGCTACACCTTC	CASTPGAGREYGYTF
-	TRBV28	TRBJ1-2	13	few	TGTGCCAGCATCACGCCCTCGAGGGGGGGCTACACCTTC	CASITPSRGGYTF
-	TRBV15	TRBJ1-1	14	-	TGTGCCACCAGCAGAGATCCACAGGGCGGGGGAGCTTTCTTT	CATSRDPQGGGAFF
-	TRBV6-6	TRBJ2-1	13	once	TGTGCCAGCAGTTACAAAGGTTTGAGGGAGCAGTTCTTC	CASSYKGLREQFF
TRBD2	TRBV6-4	TRBJ2-1	15	-	TGTGCCAGCAGCGCAGTCAGCGGGGGGGCCCATGAGCAGTTCTTC	CASSAVSGGAHEQFF
-	TRBV11-2	TRBJ1-2	16	-	TGTGCCAGCAGCTTAGTATTGGAACCGACTAACTATGGCTACACCTTC	CASSLVLEPTNYGYTF
TRBD1	TRBV7-6	TRBJ2-1	15	few	TGTGCCAGCAGCCCGGGACAGATCTCCTACAATGAGCAGTTCTTC	CASSPGQISYNEQFF
TRBD1	TRBV2	TRBJ1-1	16	few	TGTGCCAGCAGTTACCCGGGACAGGGGGCGAAACCCGAAGCTTTCTTT	CASSYPGQGAKPEAFF
-	TRBV6-5	TRBJ1-1	11	-	TGTGCCAGCCGGATCGGCACTGAAGCTTTCTTT	CASRIGTEAFF
TRBD2	TRBV28	TRBJ2-1	13	-	TGTGCCAGCTATAGCGGGAGTACAGATGAGCAGTTCTTC	CASYSGSTDEQFF
-	TRBV6-1	TRBJ1-2	11	-	TGTGCCAGCAGTTCCACCCACGGCTACACCTTC	CASSSTHGYTF
TRBD2	TRBV30	TRBJ2-5	14	-	TGTGCCTGGGCCCGGACTAGCGTCCAAGAGACCCAGTACTTC	CAWARTSVQETQYF
TRBD2	TRBV4-3	TRBJ2-2	18	once	TGCGCCAGCAGCCAAGAGGGACTAGCGGTAGCGAACACCGGGGAGCTGTTTTTT	CASSQEGLAVANTGELFF
-	TRBV27	TRBJ1-1	14	-	TGTGCCAGCAGTTTATCATCAGGGAACACTGAAGCTTTCTTT	CASSLSSGNTEAFF
-	TRBV18	TRBJ2-3	14	once	TGTGCCAGCTCACCGTTATCACCCACAGATACGCAGTATTTT	CASSPLSPTDTQYF
TRBD1	TRBV28	TRBJ1-5	16	-	TGTGCCAGCAGTCGTCCCAGGACAGGGGGCAATCAGCCCCAGCATTTT	CASSRPRTGGNQPQHF
-	TRBV7-2	TRBJ2-2	18	-	TGTGCCAGCAGCTTACGGGCGGCTAGGGCGGAGAACACCGGGGAGCTGTTTTTT	CASSLRAARAENTGELFF
TRBD1	TRBV2	TRBJ2-7	12	-	TGTGCCAGCACTGGACAGGGGAACGAGCAGTACTTC	CASTGQGNEQYF
-	TRBV25-1	TRBJ2-3	15	-	TGTGCCAGCAGTGAGGCCCGGCGTGGCACAGATACGCAGTATTTT	CASSEARRGTDTQYF
-	TRBV29-1	TRBJ2-1	14	few	TGCAGCGTTGCGGCGGGGGCGGACTACAATGAGCAGTTCTTC	CSVAAGADYNEQFF
-	TRBV5-6	TRBJ1-1	16	-	TGTGCCAGCAGCATGGGACACCTCACTAGGAACACTGAAGCTTTCTTT	CASSMGHLTRNTEAFF
-	TRBV2	TRBJ2-2	13	-	TGTGCCACCGCCTGGGAGCACACCGGGGAGCTGTTTTTT	CATAWEHTGELFF
TRBD2	TRBV9	TRBJ2-5	17	-	TGTGCCAGCAGCGTAGGTGGACTAGCGGCACAGGGAGAGACCCAGTACTTC	CASSVGGLAAQGETQYF
-	TRBV7-8	TRBJ2-1	14	-	TGTGCCAGCAGCTTAGAGCCAGACTACAATGAGCAGTTCTTC	CASSLEPDYNEQFF
TRBD2	TRBV29-1	TRBJ2-3	15	few	TGCAGCGTTGTTTTAGCGGGGGGTACCACAGATACGCAGTATTTT	CSVVLAGGTTDTQYF
TRBD1	TRBV5-6	TRBJ2-2	15	-	TGTGCCAGCAGCCCACGGGACAGGGGCACCGGGGAGCTGTTTTTT	CASSPRDRGTGELFF
-	TRBV5-4	TRBJ2-7	12	-	TGTGCCAGCAGCTTGGAGGGCTACGAGCAGTACTTC	CASSLEGYEQYF